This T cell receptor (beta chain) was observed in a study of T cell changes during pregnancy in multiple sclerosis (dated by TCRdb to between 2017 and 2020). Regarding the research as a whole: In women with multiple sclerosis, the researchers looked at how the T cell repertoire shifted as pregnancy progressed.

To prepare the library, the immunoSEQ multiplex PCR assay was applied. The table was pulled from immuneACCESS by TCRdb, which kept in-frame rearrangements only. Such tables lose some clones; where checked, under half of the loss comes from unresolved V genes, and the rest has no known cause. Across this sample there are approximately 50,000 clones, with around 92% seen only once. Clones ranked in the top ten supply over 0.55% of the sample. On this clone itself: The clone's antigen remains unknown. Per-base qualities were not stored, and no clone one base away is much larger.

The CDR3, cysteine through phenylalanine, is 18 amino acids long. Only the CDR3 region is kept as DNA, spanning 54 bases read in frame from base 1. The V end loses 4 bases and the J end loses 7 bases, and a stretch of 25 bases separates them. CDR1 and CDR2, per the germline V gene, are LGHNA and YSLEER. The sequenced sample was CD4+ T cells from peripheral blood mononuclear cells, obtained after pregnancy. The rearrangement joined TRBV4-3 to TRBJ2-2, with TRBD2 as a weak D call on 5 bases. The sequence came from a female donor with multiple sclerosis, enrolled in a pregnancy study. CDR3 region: CASSPKGTGNKLGGELFF. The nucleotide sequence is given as TGCGCCAGCAGCCCCAAGGGTACCGGGAATAAACTAGGCGGGGAGCTGTTTTTT.